This T cell receptor beta chain appears in the sequencing data of a study of T cell responses to AZD1222 COVID-19 vaccine. Study-level points and caveats: Spike-specific TCRs gained breadth and depth after people received two AZD1222 doses. Most donors were white British and more were female, and clonal diversity was possibly underestimated. Epitopes outside B.1.351 and B.1.1.7 mutated regions reportedly drew nearly half of spike TCRs.

This clone appeared a single time. The antigen remains unidentified. It was second doses at about 4 or about 12 weeks that were pooled. The CDR3 runs 14 residues. With 9 bases clipped from V and 4 bases from J, the junction kept 12 bases outside the gene matches. Germline CDR1 and CDR2: MDHEN and SYDVKM. Assay used: immunoSEQ multiplex PCR; TCRdb lists only in-frame clones, some missing. The sample gives under 130,000 clones, nearly 90% of which show up once; 2% to 2.5% is in the top ten. The sequence derives from an adult who received the AZD1222 COVID-19 vaccine. The sample consisted of peripheral blood, taken 28 days after the second AZD1222 dose. V gene TRBV28 combines with J gene TRBJ2-7, with TRBD2 matching over 7 bases. The CDR3 reads CASHFGGSVYEQYF. The CDR3 bases are TGTGCCAGTCACTTTGGCGGGAGTGTTTACGAGCAGTACTTC.